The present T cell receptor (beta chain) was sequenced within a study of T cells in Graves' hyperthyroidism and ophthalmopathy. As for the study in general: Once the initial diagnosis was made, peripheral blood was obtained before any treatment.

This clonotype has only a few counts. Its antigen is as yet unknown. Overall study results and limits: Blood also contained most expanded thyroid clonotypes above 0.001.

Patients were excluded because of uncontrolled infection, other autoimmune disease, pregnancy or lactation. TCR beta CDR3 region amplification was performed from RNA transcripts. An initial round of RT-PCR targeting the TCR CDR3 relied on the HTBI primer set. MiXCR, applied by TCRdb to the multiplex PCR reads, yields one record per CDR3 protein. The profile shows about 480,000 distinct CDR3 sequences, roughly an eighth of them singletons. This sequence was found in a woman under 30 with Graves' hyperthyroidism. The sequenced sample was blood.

CDR3 in amino acids: CASNRFGSRVTDTQYF. The CDR3 coding sequence is TGCGCCAGCAACCGCTTCGGGTCAAGGGTCACAGATACGCAGTATTTT. The chain has TRBV4-1 and TRBJ2-3; no clear D gene. The CDR3 is 16 amino acids. Trimming cost V 7 bases and J 2 bases, with 19 bases left between them. Germline CDR1 is MGHRA and CDR2 is YSYEKL.